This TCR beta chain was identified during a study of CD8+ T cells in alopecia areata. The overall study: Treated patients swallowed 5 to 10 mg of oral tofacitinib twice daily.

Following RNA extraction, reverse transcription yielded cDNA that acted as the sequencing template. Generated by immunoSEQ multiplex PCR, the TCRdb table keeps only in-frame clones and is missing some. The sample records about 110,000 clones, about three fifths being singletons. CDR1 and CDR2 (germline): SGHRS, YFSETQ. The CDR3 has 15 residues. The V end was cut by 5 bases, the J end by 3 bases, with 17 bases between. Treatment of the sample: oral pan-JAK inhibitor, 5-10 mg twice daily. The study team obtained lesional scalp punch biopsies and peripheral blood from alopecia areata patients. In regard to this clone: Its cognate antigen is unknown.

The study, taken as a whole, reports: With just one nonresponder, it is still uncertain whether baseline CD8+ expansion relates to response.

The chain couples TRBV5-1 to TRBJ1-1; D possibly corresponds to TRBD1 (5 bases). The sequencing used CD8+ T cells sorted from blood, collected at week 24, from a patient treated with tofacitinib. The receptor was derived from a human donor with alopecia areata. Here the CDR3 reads CASRWATQGDTEAFF. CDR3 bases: TGCGCCAGCAGATGGGCAACCCAAGGGGACACTGAAGCTTTCTTT.